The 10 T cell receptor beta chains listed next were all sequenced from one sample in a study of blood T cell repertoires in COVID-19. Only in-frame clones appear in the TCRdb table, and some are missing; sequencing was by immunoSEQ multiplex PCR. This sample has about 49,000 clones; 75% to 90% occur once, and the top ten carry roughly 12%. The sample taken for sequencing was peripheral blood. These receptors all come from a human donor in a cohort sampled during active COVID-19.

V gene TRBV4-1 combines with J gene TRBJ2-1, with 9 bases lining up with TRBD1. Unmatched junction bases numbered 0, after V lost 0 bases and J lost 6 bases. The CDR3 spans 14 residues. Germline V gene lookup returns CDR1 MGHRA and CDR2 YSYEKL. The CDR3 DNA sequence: TGCGCCAGCAGCCAAGAGGACAGGGGCAATGAGCAGTTCTTC. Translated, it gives CASSQEDRGNEQFF.

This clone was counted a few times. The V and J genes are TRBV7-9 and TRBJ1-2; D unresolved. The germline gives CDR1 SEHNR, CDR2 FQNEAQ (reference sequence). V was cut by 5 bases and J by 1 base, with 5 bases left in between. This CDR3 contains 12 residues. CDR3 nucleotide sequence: TGTGCCAGCAGCGCCAGTAACTATGGCTACACCTTC. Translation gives CASSASNYGYTF.

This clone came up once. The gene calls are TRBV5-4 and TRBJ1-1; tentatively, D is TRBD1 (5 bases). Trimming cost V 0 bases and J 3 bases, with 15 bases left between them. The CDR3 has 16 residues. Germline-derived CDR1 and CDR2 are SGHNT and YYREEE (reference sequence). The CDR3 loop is CASSLGAGRRDTEAFF. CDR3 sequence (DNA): TGTGCCAGCAGCTTGGGGGCAGGGAGGAGGGACACTGAAGCTTTCTTT. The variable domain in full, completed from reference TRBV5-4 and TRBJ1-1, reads ETGVTQSPTHLIKTRGQQVTLRCSSQSGHNTVSWYQQALGQGPQFIFQYYREEENGRGNFPPRFSGLQFPNYSSELNVNALELDDSALYLCASSLGAGRRDTEAFFGQGTRLTVV.

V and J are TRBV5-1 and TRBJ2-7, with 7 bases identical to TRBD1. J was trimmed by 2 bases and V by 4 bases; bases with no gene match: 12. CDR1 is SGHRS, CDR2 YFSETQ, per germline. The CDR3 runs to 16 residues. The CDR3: CASSLKTGDVAYEQYF. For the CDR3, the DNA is TGCGCCAGCAGCCTGAAAACAGGGGATGTCGCCTACGAGCAGTACTTC.

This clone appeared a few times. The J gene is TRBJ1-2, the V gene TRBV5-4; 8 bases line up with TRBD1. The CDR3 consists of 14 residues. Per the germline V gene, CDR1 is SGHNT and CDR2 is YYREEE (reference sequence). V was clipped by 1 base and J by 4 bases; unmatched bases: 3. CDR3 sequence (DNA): TGTGCCAGCAGCTTGCAGGGGGCGGCCTATGGCTACACCTTC. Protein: CASSLQGAAYGYTF.

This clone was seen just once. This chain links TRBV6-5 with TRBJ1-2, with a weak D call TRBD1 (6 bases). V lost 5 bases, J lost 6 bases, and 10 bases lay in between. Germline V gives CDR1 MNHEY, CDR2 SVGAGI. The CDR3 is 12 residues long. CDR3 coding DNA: TGTGCCAGCAGTATACAGGGAAATGGCTACACCTTC. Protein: CASSIQGNGYTF.

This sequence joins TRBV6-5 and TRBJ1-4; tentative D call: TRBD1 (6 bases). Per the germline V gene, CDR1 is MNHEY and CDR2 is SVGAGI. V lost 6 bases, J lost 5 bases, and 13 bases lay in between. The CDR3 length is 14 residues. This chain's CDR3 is CASRSGQINEKLFF. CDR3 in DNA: TGTGCCAGCAGAAGTGGACAGATCAATGAAAAACTGTTTTTT.

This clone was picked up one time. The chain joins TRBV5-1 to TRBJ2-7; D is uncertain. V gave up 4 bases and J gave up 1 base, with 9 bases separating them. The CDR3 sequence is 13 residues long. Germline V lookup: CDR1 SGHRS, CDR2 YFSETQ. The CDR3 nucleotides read TGCGCCAGCAGCATGACTGGGTCCTACGAGCAGTACTTC. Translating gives CASSMTGSYEQYF.

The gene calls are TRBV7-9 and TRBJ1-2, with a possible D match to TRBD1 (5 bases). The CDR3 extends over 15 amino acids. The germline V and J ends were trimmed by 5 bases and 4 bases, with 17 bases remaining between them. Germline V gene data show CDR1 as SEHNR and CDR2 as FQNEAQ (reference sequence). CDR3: CASSPVRGKFYGYTF. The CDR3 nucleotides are TGTGCCAGCAGCCCAGTAAGGGGAAAGTTCTATGGCTACACCTTC.

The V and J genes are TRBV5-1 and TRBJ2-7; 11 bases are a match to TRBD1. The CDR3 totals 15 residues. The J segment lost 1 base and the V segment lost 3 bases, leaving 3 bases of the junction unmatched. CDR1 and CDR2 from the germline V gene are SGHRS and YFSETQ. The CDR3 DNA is TGCGCCAGCAGCTCCGGACAGGGGGCATCCTACGAGCAGTACTTC. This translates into CASSSGQGASYEQYF.